These 14 T cell receptor beta chains originate from one sample sequenced in a study of T cells in Graves' hyperthyroidism and ophthalmopathy. RNA transcripts provided the source from which TCR beta CDR3 regions were amplified. The primer set for the first-round RT-PCR of the TCR CDR3 was HTBI. Using its own MiXCR run on the multiplex PCR reads, TCRdb lists one record per CDR3 protein. The sample records 650,000 to 850,000 distinct CDR3 sequences, over 15% being singletons. Input material: blood. Receptor source: a woman in her forties or fifties with Graves' hyperthyroidism that later progressed to Graves' ophthalmopathy.

This clonotype was counted a few times. The chain links TRBV15 to TRBJ2-3; maybe TRBD2 (6 bases). Trimming stripped 0 bases from V and 0 bases from J, with 13 bases between. From germline, CDR1 is LNHNV and CDR2 YYDKDF (reference sequence). This CDR3 comprises 17 residues. The CDR3 DNA sequence: TGTGCCACCAGCAGAGAAATAACGGGGGTGAGCACAGATACGCAGTATTTT. Its translation is CATSREITGVSTDTQYF.

Many counts were recorded for this clonotype. The chain recombines TRBV5-8 with TRBJ2-1; D gene uncertain. This CDR3 contains 12 residues. From germline, CDR1 is SGHTS and CDR2 YDEGEE. Trimming took off 0 bases at V and 10 bases at J, with 8 bases between the two ends. The CDR3 loop is CASSLEQREQFF. CDR3 sequence (DNA): TGTGCCAGCAGCTTGGAACAGCGCGAGCAGTTCTTC. The whole variable domain, remainder taken from reference TRBV5-8 and TRBJ2-1, is EAGVTQSPTHLIKTRGQQATLRCSPISGHTSVYWYQQALGLGLQFLLWYDEGEERNRGNFPPRFSGRQFPNYSSELNVNALELEDSALYLCASSLEQREQFFGPGTRLTVL.

On this clonotype: A clone one base away is much larger, so this may be a read error. The chain joins TRBV12-3 or TRBV12-4 to TRBJ1-5; D ambiguous. The CDR3 covers 15 residues. CDR3: CASSLQENSNQPRHF. The CDR3 DNA is TGTGCCAGCAGTTTACAGGAAAATAGCAATCAGCCCCGGCATTTT.

The rearrangement links TRBV19 to TRBJ2-2, with 9 bases lining up with TRBD1. The CDR3 is 15 amino acids. Germline assignment: CDR1 LNHDA and CDR2 SQIVND (reference sequence). Trimming at V came to 3 bases and at J to 9 bases, leaving 8 bases not matched to a gene. The CDR3 loop reads CASSIGTGLNRELFF. The DNA of the CDR3 is TGTGCCAGTAGTATTGGGACAGGGTTGAACCGGGAGCTGTTTTTT.

At least ten counts were recorded for this clonotype. The chain joins TRBV7-4 to TRBJ1-1, with 8 nucleotides matching TRBD1. This CDR3 region has 15 residues. Germline assignment: CDR1 SGHVT and CDR2 SQSDAQ. The J segment lost 5 bases and the V segment lost 3 bases, leaving 8 bases of the junction unmatched. Here the CDR3 reads CASSFPDRVETEAFF. Written as DNA, the CDR3 is TGTGCCAGCAGCTTTCCGGACAGGGTCGAAACTGAAGCTTTCTTT.

The CDR3 sequence is CASSHTDSLGGYTF. The DNA of the CDR3 is TGTGCCAGCAGCCACACGGACAGCCTTGGGGGCTACACCTTC. This sequence joins TRBV4-2 and TRBJ1-2, with a possible D match to TRBD1 (6 bases). V gave up 3 bases and J gave up 8 bases, with 16 bases separating them. Germline CDR1 and CDR2: LGHNA and YNFKEQ. The CDR3 sequence is 14 residues long.

At least ten counts were recorded for this clonotype. This chain connects TRBV3-1 to TRBJ2-1; unclear D gene. There are 14 residues in the CDR3. Germline assignment: CDR1 LGHDT and CDR2 YNNKEL (reference sequence). V lost 1 base to trimming and J lost 9 bases, with 13 bases between them. The CDR3 DNA reads as TGTGCCAGCAGCCAAGTGAGCCGGGCGATTGAGCAGTTCTTC. This encodes CASSQVSRAIEQFF.

This clonotype was seen a handful of times. CDR3 nucleotide sequence: TGTGCCAGTAGTATAGGAGTTCAGGGGGCAGAGGACACTGAAGCTTTCTTT. Amino acid sequence: CASSIGVQGAEDTEAFF. The genes are TRBV19 and TRBJ1-1; the match to TRBD1 covers 8 bases. The CDR3 is 17 amino acids. From germline, CDR1 is LNHDA and CDR2 SQIVND (reference sequence). V lost 1 base, J lost 3 bases, and 10 bases stayed unmatched.

The chain links TRBV25-1 to TRBJ1-5; possibly TRBD1 for D (5 bases). V lost 8 bases and J lost 1, with 9 bases in between. The CDR3 totals 13 residues. The germline CDR1 and CDR2 sequences are MGHDK and SYGVNS. CDR3 coding DNA: TGTGCCAGCGGGGACCAGAGCAATCAGCCCCAGCATTTT. It encodes CASGDQSNQPQHF.

This clonotype was counted ten times or more. This chain connects TRBV6-1 to TRBJ1-5; D gene unclear. Trimming shortened V by 4 bases and J by 3 bases, and 7 bases separated the two germline ends. The germline V gene has CDR1 MNHNS and CDR2 SASEGT. This CDR3 comprises 13 residues. DNA of the CDR3: TGTGCCAGCAGTGTGACGGACAATCAGCCCCAGCATTTT. Amino acid sequence: CASSVTDNQPQHF.

The sample holds a few counts of this clonotype. This chain connects TRBV7-2 to TRBJ1-1; D unresolved. Per the germline V gene, CDR1 is SGHTA and CDR2 is FQGNSA. CDR3 length: 13 residues. Trimming took 1 base from V and 4 from J, leaving 7 bases between them. The CDR3 region is CASSLEVATEAFF. The CDR3, as DNA: TGTGCCAGCAGCTTAGAGGTTGCCACTGAAGCTTTCTTT.

This clonotype showed up just a few times. The chain recombines TRBV19 with TRBJ2-2, with D possibly being TRBD1 or TRBD2 (5 bases each). This CDR3 has 15 amino acids. Trimming shortened V by 5 bases and J by 1 base, and 11 bases separated the two germline ends. CDR1 is LNHDA, CDR2 SQIVND, per germline (reference sequence). CDR3 protein: CASSVGTENTGELFF. The CDR3 nucleotides are TGTGCCAGTAGTGTCGGGACGGAGAACACCGGGGAGCTGTTTTTT.

In its sample, this clonotype was seen many times. The CDR3 loop is CASSQDRKLAGMNTEAFF. DNA for the CDR3: TGTGCCAGCAGCCAAGATCGGAAGTTGGCAGGAATGAACACTGAAGCTTTCTTT. V is TRBV3-1 and J is TRBJ1-1; the D is unclear. Germline lookup yields CDR1 LGHDT and CDR2 YNNKEL (reference sequence). Between the trimmed V and J ends, which lost 0 bases and 0 bases, there was a span of 17 bases. The CDR3 is made up of 18 amino acids.

This clonotype appeared many times. This chain uses TRBV2 with TRBJ2-3, with 8 bases lining up with TRBD2. V lost 5 bases and J lost 4; bases outside the gene matches: 5. Germline V CDR1 and CDR2: SNHLY, FYNNEI. The CDR3 consists of 14 residues. CDR3 sequence: CASSLAGFADTQYF. The CDR3 nucleotides read TGTGCCAGCAGTCTAGCGGGTTTTGCAGATACGCAGTATTTT.